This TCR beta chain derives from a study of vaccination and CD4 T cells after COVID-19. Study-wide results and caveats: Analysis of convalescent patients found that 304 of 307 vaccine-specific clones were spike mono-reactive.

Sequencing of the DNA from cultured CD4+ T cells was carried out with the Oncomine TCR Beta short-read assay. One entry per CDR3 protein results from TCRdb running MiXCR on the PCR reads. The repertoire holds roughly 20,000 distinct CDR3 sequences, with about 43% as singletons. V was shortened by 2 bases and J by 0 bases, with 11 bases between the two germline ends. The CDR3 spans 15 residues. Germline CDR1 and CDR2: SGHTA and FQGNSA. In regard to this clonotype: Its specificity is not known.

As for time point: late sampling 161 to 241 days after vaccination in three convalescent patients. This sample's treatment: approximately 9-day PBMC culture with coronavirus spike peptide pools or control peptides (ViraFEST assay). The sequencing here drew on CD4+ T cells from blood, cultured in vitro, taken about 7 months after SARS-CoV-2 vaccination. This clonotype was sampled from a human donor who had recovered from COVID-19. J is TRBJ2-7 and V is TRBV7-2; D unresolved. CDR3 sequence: CASSLSLKSSYEQYF. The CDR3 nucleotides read TGTGCCAGCAGCTTAAGTCTCAAGTCCTCCTACGAGCAGTACTTC.